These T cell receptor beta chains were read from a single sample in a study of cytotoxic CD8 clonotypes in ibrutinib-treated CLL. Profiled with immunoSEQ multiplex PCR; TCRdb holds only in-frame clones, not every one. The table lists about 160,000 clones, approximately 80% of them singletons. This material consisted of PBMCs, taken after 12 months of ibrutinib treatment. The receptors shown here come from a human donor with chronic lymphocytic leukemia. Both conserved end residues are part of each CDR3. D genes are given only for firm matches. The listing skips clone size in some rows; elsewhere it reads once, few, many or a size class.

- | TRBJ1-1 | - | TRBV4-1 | CASSPTFTNTEAFF | TGCGCCAGCAGCCCCACCTTTACCAACACTGAAGCTTTCTTT
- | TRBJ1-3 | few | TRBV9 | CASSAQGYSGNTIYF | TGTGCCAGCAGCGCACAGGGTTACTCTGGAAACACCATATATTTT
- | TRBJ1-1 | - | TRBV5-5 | CASSLNTGYTEAFF | TGTGCCAGCAGCTTAAACACAGGATACACTGAAGCTTTCTTT
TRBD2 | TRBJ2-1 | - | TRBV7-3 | CASSLVAGGLTNEQFF | TGTGCCAGCAGCTTAGTAGCGGGAGGTTTAACCAATGAGCAGTTCTTC
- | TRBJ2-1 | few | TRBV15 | CATSRVGLNNEQFF | TGTGCCACCAGCAGAGTAGGACTAAACAATGAGCAGTTCTTC
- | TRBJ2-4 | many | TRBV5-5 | CASSLQSGALAKNIQYF | TGTGCCAGCAGCTTGCAATCGGGGGCACTAGCCAAAAACATTCAGTACTTC
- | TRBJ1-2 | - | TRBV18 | CASSPTGQGYGYTF | TGTGCCAGCTCACCCACGGGACAAGGTTACGGCTACACCTTC
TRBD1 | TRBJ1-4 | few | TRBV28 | CASSPRDRGKKKEKLFF | TGTGCCAGCAGTCCGAGGGACAGGGGGAAAAAGAAAGAAAAACTGTTTTTT
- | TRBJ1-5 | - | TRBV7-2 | CASSFDHRTQPQHF | TGTGCCAGCAGCTTTGATCACAGAACGCAGCCCCAGCATTTT
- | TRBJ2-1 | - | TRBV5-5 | CASSLWFFIAYNEQFF | TGTGCCAGCAGCTTATGGTTCTTCATAGCCTACAATGAGCAGTTCTTC
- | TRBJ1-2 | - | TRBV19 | CASSIEKGYYGYTF | TGTGCCAGTAGTATTGAAAAGGGATACTATGGCTACACCTTC